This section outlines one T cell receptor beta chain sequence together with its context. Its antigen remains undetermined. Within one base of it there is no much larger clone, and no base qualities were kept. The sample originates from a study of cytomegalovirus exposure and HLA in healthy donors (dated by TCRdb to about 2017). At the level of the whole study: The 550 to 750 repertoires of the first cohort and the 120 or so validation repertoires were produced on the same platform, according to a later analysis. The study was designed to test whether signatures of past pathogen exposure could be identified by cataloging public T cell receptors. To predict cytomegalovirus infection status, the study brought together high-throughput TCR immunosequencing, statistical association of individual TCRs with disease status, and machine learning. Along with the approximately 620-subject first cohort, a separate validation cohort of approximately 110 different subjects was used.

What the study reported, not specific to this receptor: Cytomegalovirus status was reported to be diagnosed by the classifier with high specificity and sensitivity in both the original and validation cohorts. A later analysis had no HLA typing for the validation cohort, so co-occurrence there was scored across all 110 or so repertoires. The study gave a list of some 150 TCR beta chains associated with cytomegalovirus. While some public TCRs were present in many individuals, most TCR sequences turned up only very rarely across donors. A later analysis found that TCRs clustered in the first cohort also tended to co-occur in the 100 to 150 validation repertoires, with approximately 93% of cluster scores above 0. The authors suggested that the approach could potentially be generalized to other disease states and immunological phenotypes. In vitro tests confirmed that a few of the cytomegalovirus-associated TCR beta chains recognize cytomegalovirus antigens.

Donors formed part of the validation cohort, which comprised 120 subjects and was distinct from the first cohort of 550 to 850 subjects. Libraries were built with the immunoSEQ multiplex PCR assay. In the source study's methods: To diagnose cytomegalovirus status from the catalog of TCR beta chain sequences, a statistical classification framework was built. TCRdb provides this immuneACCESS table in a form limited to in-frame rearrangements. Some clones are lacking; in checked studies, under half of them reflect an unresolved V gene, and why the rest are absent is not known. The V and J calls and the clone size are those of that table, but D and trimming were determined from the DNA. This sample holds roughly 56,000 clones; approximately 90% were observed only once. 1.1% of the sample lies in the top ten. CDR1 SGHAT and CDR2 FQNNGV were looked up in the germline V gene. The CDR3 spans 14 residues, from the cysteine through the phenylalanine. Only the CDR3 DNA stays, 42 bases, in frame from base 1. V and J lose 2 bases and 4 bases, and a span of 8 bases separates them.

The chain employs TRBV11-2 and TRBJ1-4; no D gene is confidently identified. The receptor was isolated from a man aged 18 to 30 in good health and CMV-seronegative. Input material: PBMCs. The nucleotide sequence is TGTGCCAGCAGCTTACCCCCTCTTAATGAAAAACTGTTTTTT. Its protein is CASSLPPLNEKLFF.